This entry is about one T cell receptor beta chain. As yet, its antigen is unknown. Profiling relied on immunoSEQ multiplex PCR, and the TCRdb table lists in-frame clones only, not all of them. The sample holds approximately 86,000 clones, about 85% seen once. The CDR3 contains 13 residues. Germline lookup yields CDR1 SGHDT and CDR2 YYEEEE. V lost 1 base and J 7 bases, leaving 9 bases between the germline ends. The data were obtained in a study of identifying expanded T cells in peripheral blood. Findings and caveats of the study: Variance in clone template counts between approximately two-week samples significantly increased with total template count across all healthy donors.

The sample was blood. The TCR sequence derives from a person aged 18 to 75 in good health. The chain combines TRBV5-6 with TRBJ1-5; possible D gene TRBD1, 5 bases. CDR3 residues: CASSLRDAQPQHF. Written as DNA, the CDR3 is TGTGCCAGCAGCTTGAGGGACGCACAGCCCCAGCATTTT.